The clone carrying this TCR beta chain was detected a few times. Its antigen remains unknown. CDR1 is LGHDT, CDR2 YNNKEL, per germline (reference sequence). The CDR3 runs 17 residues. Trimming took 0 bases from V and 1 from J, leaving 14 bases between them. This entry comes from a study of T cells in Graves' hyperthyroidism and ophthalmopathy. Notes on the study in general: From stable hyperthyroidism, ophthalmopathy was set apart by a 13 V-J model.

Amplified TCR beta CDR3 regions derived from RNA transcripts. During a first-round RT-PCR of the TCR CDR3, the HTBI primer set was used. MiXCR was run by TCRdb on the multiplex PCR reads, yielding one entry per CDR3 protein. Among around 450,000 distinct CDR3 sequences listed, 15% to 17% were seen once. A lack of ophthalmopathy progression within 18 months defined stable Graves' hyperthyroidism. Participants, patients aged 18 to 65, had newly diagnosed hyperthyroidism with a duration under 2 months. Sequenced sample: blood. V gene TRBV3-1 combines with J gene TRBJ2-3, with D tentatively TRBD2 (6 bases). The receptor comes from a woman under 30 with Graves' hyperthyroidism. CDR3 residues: CASSQDRRGFGTDTQYF. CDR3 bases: TGTGCCAGCAGCCAAGATCGGAGGGGCTTTGGCACAGATACGCAGTATTTT.